This entry is about one T cell receptor beta chain. This clone appeared once. Its target antigen remains unknown. Per-nucleotide qualities are absent, and no much larger clonotype sits a single base away. This sample is drawn from a study of blood T cell repertoires in COVID-19 (TCRdb year 2020). Regarding the study in general: Samples from collaborators originated in the United States, Italy and Spain and spanned both the acute and convalescent phases of COVID-19. The prospective study material was composed of cDNA or gDNA derived from T cells, B-cell-depleted T cells, or PBMCs. A de-identified subject ID, COVID-19 status, age in years and sex were almost always included in the sample metadata. The repertoires were made available in a free public database intended to serve as a resource for research on the immune response to SARS-CoV-2. The samples were drawn from two sources: the first 160 participants of the ongoing ImmuneRACE study, and about 1,300 subjects contributed by 6 global collaborators. Subjects who had been exposed to COVID-19, were actively infected with it, or had recovered from it provided the deeply sampled blood TCRbeta repertoires that made up the dataset. Where available, HLA class I and class II types were taken from metadata supplied by the sample provider and were not determined by assay-based typing. Results and caveats for the whole study, not just this receptor: How much clinical and demographic metadata was included differed by source and by participant, and the metadata was provided uncurated.

TCRbeta CDR3 regions were amplified from genomic DNA by means of the immunoSEQ Assay, a bias-controlled multiplex PCR. The authors' analysis ran thus. The number of nucleated cells in each sample was estimated from the amplification of reference gene primers within the assay. To quantify the absolute abundance of each unique TCRbeta CDR3 rearrangement, sequence reads were collapsed and filtered. Productive Simpson clonality was computed per sample as the square root of Simpson's diversity index over productive rearrangements. Drawn from immuneACCESS, this table holds only the in-frame rearrangements with V and J called that TCRdb kept. Clones are partly lost; checked studies trace under half to an unresolved V gene and leave the rest unexplained. The DNA was the basis for D and trimming; V, J and clone size are from that table. This sample is represented by about 370,000 clones; approximately 90% of them were singletons. The ten biggest clones cover about 1% of the sample.

CDR1 is given as SGHRS and CDR2 as YFSETQ, both from the germline V gene. The CDR3 covers 16 residues, taking in both the cysteine and the phenylalanine. The CDR3 DNA has 48 bases and is translated from base 1. Trimming takes 2 bases off V and 3 bases off J; junction bases not matched to a gene: 7. In the prospective study, participants were roughly 18 to 89 years old, resided in fewer than 25 geographic areas of the United States, and were enrolled through a virtual design. Cohort assignment in the prospective study relied on participant-reported clinical history from a screening survey and a study questionnaire. ImmuneRACE Cohort 3 recovered participants were defined by two consecutive negative NP/OP PCR tests, healthcare professional clearance, or symptom resolution. In the prospective study, whole blood, serum and a nasopharyngeal or oropharyngeal swab were collected from each participant by mobile phlebotomists. Prospective study participants could optionally give additional blood draws and questionnaires over an approximately two-month period. Before DNA extraction, blood samples from the prospective study were shipped at room temperature or frozen.

The sequence came from a man aged 18 to 29 who had recovered from COVID-19. Here the chain combines TRBV5-1 and TRBJ2-7; TRBD1 fits 11 bases in the junction. The sample comprised PBMCs or T cells enriched from blood (not recorded which). The nucleotides read TGCGCCAGCAGCTTCCTATCAGGGACAGGGGGCTACGAGCAGTACTTC. It specifies CASSFLSGTGGYEQYF.